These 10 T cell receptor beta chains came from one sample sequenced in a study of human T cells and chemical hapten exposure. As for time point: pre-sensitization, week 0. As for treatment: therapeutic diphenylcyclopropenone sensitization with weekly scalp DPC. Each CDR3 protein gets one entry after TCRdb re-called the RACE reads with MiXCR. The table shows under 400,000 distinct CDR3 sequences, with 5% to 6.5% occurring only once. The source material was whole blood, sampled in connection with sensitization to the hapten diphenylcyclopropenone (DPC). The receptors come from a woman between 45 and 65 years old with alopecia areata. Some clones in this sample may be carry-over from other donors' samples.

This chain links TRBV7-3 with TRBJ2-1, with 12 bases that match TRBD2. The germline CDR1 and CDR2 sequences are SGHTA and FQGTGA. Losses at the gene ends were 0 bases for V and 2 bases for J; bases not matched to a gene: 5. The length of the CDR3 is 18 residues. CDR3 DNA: TGTGCCAGCAGCTTAACAGGAGCTAGCGGGGGGGCCTACAATGAGCAGTTCTTC. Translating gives CASSLTGASGGAYNEQFF.

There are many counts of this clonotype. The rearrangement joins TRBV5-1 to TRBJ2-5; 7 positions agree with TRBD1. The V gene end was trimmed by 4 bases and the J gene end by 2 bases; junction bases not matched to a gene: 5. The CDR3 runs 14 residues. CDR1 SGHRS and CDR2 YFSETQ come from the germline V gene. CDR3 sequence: CASSPDRIQETQYF. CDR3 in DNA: TGCGCCAGCAGCCCGGACAGGATACAAGAGACCCAGTACTTC.

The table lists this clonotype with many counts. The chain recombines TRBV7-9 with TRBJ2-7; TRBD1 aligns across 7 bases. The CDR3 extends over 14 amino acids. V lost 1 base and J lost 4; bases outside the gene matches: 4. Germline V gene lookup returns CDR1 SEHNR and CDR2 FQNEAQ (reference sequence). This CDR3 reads CASSLGQGVYEQYF. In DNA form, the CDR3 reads TGTGCCAGCAGCTTAGGCCAGGGGGTTTACGAGCAGTACTTC.

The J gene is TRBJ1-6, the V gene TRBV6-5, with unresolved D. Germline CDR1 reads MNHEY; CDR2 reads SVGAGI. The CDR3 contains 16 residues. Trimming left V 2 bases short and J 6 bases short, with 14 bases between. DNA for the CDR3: TGTGCCAGCAGTTACGGACCTCCTGCCCGTAATTCACCCCTCCACTTT. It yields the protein CASSYGPPARNSPLHF.

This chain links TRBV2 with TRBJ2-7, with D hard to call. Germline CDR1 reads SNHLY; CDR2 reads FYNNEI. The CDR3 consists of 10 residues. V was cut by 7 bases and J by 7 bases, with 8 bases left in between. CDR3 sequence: CASTVREQYF. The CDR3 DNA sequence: TGTGCCAGCACGGTAAGGGAGCAGTACTTC.

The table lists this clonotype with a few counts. The CDR3 reads CASGLEQGGNSPLHF. The DNA of the CDR3 is TGTGCTAGTGGTTTGGAGCAGGGCGGTAATTCACCCCTCCACTTT. The rearrangement uses TRBV12-5 and TRBJ1-6, with a tentative D call TRBD1 (5 bases). The germline V gene encodes CDR1 LGHNT and CDR2 FRNRAP. The CDR3 spans 15 residues. V was pared by 1 base and J by 6 bases, with 10 bases between.

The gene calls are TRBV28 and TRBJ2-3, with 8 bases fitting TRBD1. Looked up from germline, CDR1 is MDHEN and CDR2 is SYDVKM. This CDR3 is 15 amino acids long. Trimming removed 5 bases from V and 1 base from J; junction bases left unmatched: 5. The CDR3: CASSPTGVGTDTQYF. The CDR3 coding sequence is TGTGCCAGCAGTCCGACAGGGGTCGGCACAGATACGCAGTATTTT.

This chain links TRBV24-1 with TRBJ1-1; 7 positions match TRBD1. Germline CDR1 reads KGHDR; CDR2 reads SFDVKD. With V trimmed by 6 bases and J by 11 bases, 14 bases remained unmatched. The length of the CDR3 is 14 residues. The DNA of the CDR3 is TGTGCCACCAGTCCACCGTCAACAGGGGCTGGGGCTTTCTTT. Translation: CATSPPSTGAGAFF.

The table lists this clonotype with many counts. CDR3 in amino acids: CASSSLGDRVTSPLHF. The CDR3 coding sequence is TGTGCCAGCAGCTCTCTTGGGGACAGGGTTACTTCACCCCTCCACTTT. This rearrangement joins TRBV7-9 to TRBJ1-6; TRBD1 aligns across 9 bases. After removal of 4 bases from V and 9 bases from J, the junction contained 10 bases not matched to a gene. CDR1 is SEHNR and CDR2 is FQNEAQ in the germline V gene (reference sequence). This CDR3 is built from 16 residues.

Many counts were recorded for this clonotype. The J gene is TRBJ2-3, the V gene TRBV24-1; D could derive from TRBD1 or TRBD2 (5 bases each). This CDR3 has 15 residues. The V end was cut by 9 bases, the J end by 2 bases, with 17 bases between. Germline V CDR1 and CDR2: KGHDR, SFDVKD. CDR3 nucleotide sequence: TGTGCCACCGCTGGGCAGGGAGAGGTCACAGATACGCAGTATTTT. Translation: CATAGQGEVTDTQYF.